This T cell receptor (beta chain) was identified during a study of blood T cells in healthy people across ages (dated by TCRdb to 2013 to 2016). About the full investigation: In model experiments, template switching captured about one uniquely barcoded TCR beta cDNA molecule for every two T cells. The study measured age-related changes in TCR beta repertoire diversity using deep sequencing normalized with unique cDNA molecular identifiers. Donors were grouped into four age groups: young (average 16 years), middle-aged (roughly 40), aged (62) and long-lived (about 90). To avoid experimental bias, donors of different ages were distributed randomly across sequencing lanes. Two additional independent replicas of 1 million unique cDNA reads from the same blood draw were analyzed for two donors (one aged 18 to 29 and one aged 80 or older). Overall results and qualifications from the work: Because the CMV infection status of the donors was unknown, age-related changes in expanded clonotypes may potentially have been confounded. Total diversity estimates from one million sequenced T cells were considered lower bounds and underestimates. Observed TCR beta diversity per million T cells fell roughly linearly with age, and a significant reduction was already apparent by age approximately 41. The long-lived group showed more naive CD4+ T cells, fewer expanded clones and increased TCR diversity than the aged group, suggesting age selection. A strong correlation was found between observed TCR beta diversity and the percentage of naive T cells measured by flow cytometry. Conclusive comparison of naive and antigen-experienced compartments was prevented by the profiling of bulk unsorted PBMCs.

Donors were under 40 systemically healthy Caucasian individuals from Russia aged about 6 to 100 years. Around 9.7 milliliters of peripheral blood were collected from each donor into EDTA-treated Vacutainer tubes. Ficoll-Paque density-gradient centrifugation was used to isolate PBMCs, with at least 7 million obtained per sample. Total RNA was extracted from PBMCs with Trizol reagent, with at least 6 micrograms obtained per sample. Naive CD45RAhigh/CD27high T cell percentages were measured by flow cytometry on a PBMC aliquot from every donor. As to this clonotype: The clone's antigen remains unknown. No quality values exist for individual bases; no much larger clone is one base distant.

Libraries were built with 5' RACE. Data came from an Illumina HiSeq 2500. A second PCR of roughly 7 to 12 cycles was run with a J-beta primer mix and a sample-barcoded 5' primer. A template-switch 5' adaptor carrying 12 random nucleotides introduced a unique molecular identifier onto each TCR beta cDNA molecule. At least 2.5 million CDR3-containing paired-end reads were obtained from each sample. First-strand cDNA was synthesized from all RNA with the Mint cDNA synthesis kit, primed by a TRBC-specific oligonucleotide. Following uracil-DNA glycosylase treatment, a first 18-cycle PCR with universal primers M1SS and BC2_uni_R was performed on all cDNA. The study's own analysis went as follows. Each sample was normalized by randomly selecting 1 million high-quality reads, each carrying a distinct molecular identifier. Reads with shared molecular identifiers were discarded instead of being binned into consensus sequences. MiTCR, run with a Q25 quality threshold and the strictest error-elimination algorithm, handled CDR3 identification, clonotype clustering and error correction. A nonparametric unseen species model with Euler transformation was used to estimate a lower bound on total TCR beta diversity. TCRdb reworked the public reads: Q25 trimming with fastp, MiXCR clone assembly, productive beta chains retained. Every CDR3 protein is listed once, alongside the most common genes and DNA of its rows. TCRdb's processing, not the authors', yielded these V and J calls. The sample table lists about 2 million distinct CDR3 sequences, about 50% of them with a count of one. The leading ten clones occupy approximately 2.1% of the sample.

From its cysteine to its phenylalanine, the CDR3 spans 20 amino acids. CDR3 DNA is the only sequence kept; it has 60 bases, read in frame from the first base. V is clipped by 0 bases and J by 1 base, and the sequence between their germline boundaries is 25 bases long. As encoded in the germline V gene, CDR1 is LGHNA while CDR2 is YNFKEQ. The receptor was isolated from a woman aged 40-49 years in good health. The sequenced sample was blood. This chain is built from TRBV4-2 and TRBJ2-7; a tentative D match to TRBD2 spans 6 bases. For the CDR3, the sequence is CASSQDCQGEVSWRSYEQYF. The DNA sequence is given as TGTGCCAGCAGCCAAGATTGTCAAGGGGAGGTTTCCTGGAGGTCCTACGAGCAGTACTTC.